This TCR beta chain was observed in a study of blood T cell repertoires in COVID-19. Study at large: Italy, Spain and the United States were the sources of the convalescent and acute COVID-19 samples. T cells, B-cell-depleted T cells, or PBMCs supplied cDNA or gDNA.

Authors' methods: Amplification from reference gene primers served as the basis for estimated nucleated cell counts. Using immunoSEQ multiplex PCR, the repertoire was profiled, and TCRdb retains in-frame clones only, with some absent. V, J and clone size were drawn from that table, and D and trimming were deduced from the DNA. The sample shows almost 250,000 clones, roughly 86% of them seen only once. The CDR3 sequence is 16 residues long. CDR1 MNHEY and CDR2 SVGAGI come from the germline V gene. Unmatched junction bases numbered 6, after V lost 2 bases and J lost 2 bases. The source is an older woman who had recovered from COVID-19. This chain links TRBV6-5 with TRBJ1-2; 9 positions match TRBD1. The sample was peripheral blood. CDR3 sequence: CASSYGSGTGNYGYTF. CDR3 nucleotide sequence: TGTGCCAGCAGTTACGGTTCGGGGACAGGGAACTATGGCTACACCTTC.